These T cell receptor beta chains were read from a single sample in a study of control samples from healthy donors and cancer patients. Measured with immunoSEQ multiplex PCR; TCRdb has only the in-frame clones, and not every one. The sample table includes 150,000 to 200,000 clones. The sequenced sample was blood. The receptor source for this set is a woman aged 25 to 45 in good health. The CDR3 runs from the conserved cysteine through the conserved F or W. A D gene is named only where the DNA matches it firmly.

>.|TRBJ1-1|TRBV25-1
TGTGCCAGCAGCCCCATCCGTGGAGGGGCTGAAGCTTTCTTT
CASSPIRGGAEAFF
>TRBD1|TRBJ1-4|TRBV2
TGTGCCAGCAGGCTCATCCTGGACAGGGATGGTGAAAAACTGTTTTTT
CASRLILDRDGEKLFF
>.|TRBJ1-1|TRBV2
TGTGCCAGCAGGATACAGGGATTGAACACTGAAGCTTTCTTT
CASRIQGLNTEAFF
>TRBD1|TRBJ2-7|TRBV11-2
TGTGCCAGCAGCTTAGATTTACCGGGACAGGGGAGGAGCGAGCAGTACTTC
CASSLDLPGQGRSEQYF
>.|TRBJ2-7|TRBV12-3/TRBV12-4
TGTGCCAGCAGTTTATCAGGGAATGAGCAGTACTTC
CASSLSGNEQYF
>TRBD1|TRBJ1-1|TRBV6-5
TGTGCCAGCGGCAGGACAGGAGCTGAAGCTTTCTTT
CASGRTGAEAFF
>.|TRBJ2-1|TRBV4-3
TGCGCCAGCAGCCAACAGGGCTCCTACAATGAGCAGTTCTTC
CASSQQGSYNEQFF
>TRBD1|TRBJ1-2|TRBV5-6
TGTGCCAGCAGCTTACAGGGGTCCTATGGCTACACCTTC
CASSLQGSYGYTF
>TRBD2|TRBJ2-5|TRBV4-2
TGTGCCAGCAGCCCTACCCTCACTAGCGAGCAAGAGACCCAGTACTTC
CASSPTLTSEQETQYF
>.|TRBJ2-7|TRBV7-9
TGTGCCAGCAGCCCACAAGGCCGGGGGTGGGAGCAGTACTTC
CASSPQGRGWEQYF
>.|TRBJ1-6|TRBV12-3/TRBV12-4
TGTGCCAGCAGTTCCGACGGAAATTCACCCCTCCACTTT
CASSSDGNSPLHF
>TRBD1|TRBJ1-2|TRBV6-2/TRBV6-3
TGTGCCAGCAGCTCACAGACAGGGGGCGCGGAAGGCTACACCTTC
CASSSQTGGAEGYTF
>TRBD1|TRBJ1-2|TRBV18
TGTGCCAGCTCGCAGGACAGGGACTATGGCTACACCTTC
CASSQDRDYGYTF
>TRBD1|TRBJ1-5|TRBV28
TGTGCCAGCAGTTTAAAGTGGGGGACAGTGAGCAATCAGCCCCAGCATTTT
CASSLKWGTVSNQPQHF
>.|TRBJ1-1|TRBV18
TGTGCCAGCTCCCAAAAGACAGGTTTCACTGAAGCTTTCTTT
CASSQKTGFTEAFF
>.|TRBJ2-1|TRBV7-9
TGTGCCAGCAGTCAAGACGGGGGGCGGTACAATGAGCAGTTCTTC
CASSQDGGRYNEQFF
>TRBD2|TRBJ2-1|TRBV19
TGTGCCGGGGAGGGATTGGCCTCCTACAATGAGCAGTTCTTC
CAGEGLASYNEQFF
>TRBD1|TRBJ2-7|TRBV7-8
TGTGCCAGCAGCTTAGGGGGGGGGACAGGGCAGTACGAGCAGTACTTC
CASSLGGGTGQYEQYF
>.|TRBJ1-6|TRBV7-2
TGTGCCAGCAGCTTAGGCTCAGAAGGGTACTCACCCCTCCACTTT
CASSLGSEGYSPLHF
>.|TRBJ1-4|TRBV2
TGTGCCAGCAGTGAAGACAGGGCCAGCACCGAAAAACTGTTTTTT
CASSEDRASTEKLFF
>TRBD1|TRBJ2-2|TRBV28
TGTGCCAGCATGACAGGGCCCTACACCGGGGAGCTGTTTTTT
CASMTGPYTGELFF
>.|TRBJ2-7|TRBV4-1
TGCGCCAGCAGCCAAGCCCCAGGGGTCGGGTACGAGCAGTACTTC
CASSQAPGVGYEQYF